These 30 T cell receptor beta chains came from one sample sequenced in a study of T cell responses to AZD1222 COVID-19 vaccine. The repertoire was sequenced with immunoSEQ multiplex PCR; TCRdb's copy has only in-frame clones and lacks some. The sample yields tens of thousands of clones, roughly 85% seen once. The sample in question was peripheral blood, obtained 28 days after the second AZD1222 dose. All receptors come from an adult who received the AZD1222 COVID-19 vaccine.

V is TRBV11-3 and J is TRBJ2-7; 10 nucleotides agree with TRBD2. The V and J ends lost 0 bases and 0 bases, in that order; junction bases with no gene match: 5. Germline CDR1 and CDR2: SGHNT and YENEEA. CDR3 length: 17 residues. For the CDR3, the DNA is TGTGCCAGCAGCTTAGATCGACGGACTAGCGGCTCCTACGAGCAGTACTTC. Protein product: CASSLDRRTSGSYEQYF.

The rearrangement links TRBV7-3 to TRBJ2-1, with TRBD1 matching over 9 bases. Germline lookup yields CDR1 SGHTA and CDR2 FQGTGA. The V segment lost 5 bases and the J segment 0 bases; nucleotides outside the gene matches: 17. The CDR3 consists of 20 residues. The CDR3 here is CASSRRTGTGSGGSYNEQFF. The CDR3 DNA follows: TGTGCCAGCAGCCGTCGTACCGGGACAGGGAGTGGAGGCTCCTACAATGAGCAGTTCTTC.

In its sample, this clone was seen once. The gene calls are TRBV7-9 and TRBJ2-1; D might be TRBD1 or TRBD2, each matching 5 bases. Trimming took 4 bases from V and 8 from J, leaving 12 bases between them. The CDR3 has 13 amino acids. From germline, CDR1 is SEHNR and CDR2 FQNEAQ (reference sequence). CDR3 sequence reads: CASSSQGSDEQFF. The CDR3 nucleotides are TGTGCCAGCAGCTCGCAGGGTAGCGATGAGCAGTTCTTC.

The chain recombines TRBV27 with TRBJ2-4, with D perhaps TRBD2 (5 bases). The V and J ends lost 2 bases and 3 bases respectively, with 11 bases between them. CDR3 length: 15 residues. Per germline, CDR1 MNHEY and CDR2 SMNVEV (reference sequence). Here the CDR3 DNA reads TGTGCCAGCAGTTTAGAGGGAATAGGCAAAAACATTCAGTACTTC. It specifies CASSLEGIGKNIQYF.

In its sample, this clone was seen once. The chain carries TRBV19 and TRBJ2-1; TRBD1 matches 8 bases. V lost 6 bases, J lost 6 bases, and 10 bases stayed unmatched. The CDR3 length is 15 residues. Germline V gives CDR1 LNHDA, CDR2 SQIVND (reference sequence). The CDR3 nucleotides read TGTGCCAGTAGCCTGGGACAGGTTAGTTTCAATGAGCAGTTCTTC. Protein sequence: CASSLGQVSFNEQFF.

V usage is TRBV19 and J usage is TRBJ2-7; 9 bases map to TRBD1. Per germline, CDR1 LNHDA and CDR2 SQIVND (reference sequence). The CDR3 consists of 15 residues. Trimming at V came to 3 bases and at J to 2 bases, leaving 5 bases not matched to a gene. The CDR3 protein is CASSMGQGLTYEQYF. In DNA, the CDR3 is TGTGCCAGTAGTATGGGACAGGGCCTCACCTACGAGCAGTACTTC.

The chain joins TRBV7-9 to TRBJ2-3; no clear D gene. Trimming shortened V by 4 bases and J by 4 bases, and 21 bases separated the two germline ends. The CDR3 loop spans 17 amino acids. The germline V gene has CDR1 SEHNR and CDR2 FQNEAQ (reference sequence). The CDR3 DNA reads TGTGCCAGCAGCTCCGAGATCAACACTTACAAAGCAGATACGCAGTATTTT. Translation: CASSSEINTYKADTQYF.

This chain connects TRBV29-1 to TRBJ2-1, with TRBD2 matching over 13 bases. The V segment lost 3 bases and the J segment 7 bases; nucleotides outside the gene matches: 12. This CDR3 contains 17 residues. Per the germline V gene, CDR1 is SQVTM and CDR2 is ANQGSEA. CDR3 sequence reads: CSVDFGLAGDSGNEQFF. The CDR3 coding sequence is TGCAGCGTTGATTTCGGACTAGCGGGAGACTCCGGGAATGAGCAGTTCTTC.

The J gene is TRBJ2-3, the V gene TRBV9; 11 nucleotides match TRBD2. The CDR3 consists of 15 residues. V shed 5 bases and J 2 bases; nucleotides not matched to a gene: 4. Germline V gene sequence: CDR1 SGDLS, CDR2 YYNGEE. Here the CDR3 reads CASRVGLADTDTQYF. The CDR3 nucleotides read TGTGCCAGCAGGGTGGGACTAGCGGACACAGATACGCAGTATTTT.

This chain joins TRBV30 and TRBJ2-1; D perhaps matches TRBD2 (5 bases). CDR3 length: 12 amino acids. V was trimmed by 5 bases and J by 8 bases, leaving 13 bases between them. The germline V gene has CDR1 GTSNPN and CDR2 SVGIG (reference sequence). CDR3 in DNA: TGTGCCTGGCTCCGGGATTCGGATGAGCAGTTCTTC. As protein: CAWLRDSDEQFF.

The rearrangement uses TRBV18 and TRBJ1-5, with 9 bases lining up with TRBD1. Unmatched junction bases numbered 8, after V lost 4 bases and J lost 1 base. CDR3 size: 17 residues. Germline-derived CDR1 and CDR2 are KGHSH and LQKENI. CDR3 bases: TGTGCCAGCTCACTTTATCAACAGGGGGCGAGCAATCAGCCCCAGCATTTT. It translates to CASSLYQQGASNQPQHF.

The chain combines TRBV19 with TRBJ2-2, with a possible D match to TRBD1 (6 bases). Germline-derived CDR1 and CDR2 are LNHDA and SQIVND (reference sequence). The CDR3 sequence is 17 residues long. Trimming shortened V by 6 bases and J by 2 bases, and 19 bases separated the two germline ends. This CDR3 reads CASSKFPQGYNTGELFF. The CDR3 coding sequence is TGTGCCAGTAGCAAATTTCCCCAGGGGTACAACACCGGGGAGCTGTTTTTT.

This clone was detected only once. J is TRBJ2-2 and V is TRBV11-3; D may be TRBD1 or TRBD2 (5 bases each). Trimming took 5 bases from V and 8 from J, leaving 12 bases between them. CDR3 length: 13 residues. From germline, CDR1 is SGHNT and CDR2 YENEEA. The CDR3 DNA follows: TGTGCCAGCAGCCGGGACCCGGGGGGGGAGCTGTTTTTT. Amino acids: CASSRDPGGELFF. The full variable domain, its missing parts supplied by reference TRBV11-3 and TRBJ2-2, is EAGVVQSPRYKIIEKKQPVAFWCNPISGHNTLYWYLQNLGQGPELLIRYENEEAVDDSQLPKDRFSAERLKGVDSTLKIQPAELGDSAVYLCASSRDPGGELFFGEGSRLTVL.

The V call is TRBV9, the J call TRBJ1-1; no definite D call. Germline CDR1 is SGDLS and CDR2 is YYNGEE. The CDR3 runs to 16 residues. Trimming stripped 3 bases from V and 0 bases from J, with 15 bases between. The CDR3 spells CASSAIDTSLNTEAFF. The CDR3 bases are TGTGCCAGCAGCGCTATTGACACATCATTGAACACTGAAGCTTTCTTT.

The chain is built from TRBV28 and TRBJ1-1; 7 nucleotides match TRBD1. The CDR3 totals 13 residues. Germline-derived CDR1 and CDR2 are MDHEN and SYDVKM. J lost 4 bases, V lost 6 bases, and 5 bases had no gene match. The CDR3, as DNA: TGTGCCAGCAGCACTCGGGACAGCACTGAAGCTTTCTTT. It codes for CASSTRDSTEAFF.

The rearrangement joins TRBV9 to TRBJ1-2; TRBD1 might be the D (5 bases). The CDR3 sequence is 15 residues long. Per the germline V gene, CDR1 is SGDLS and CDR2 is YYNGEE. Deletions cut 3 bases from V and 4 bases from J, with 16 bases between. The CDR3 DNA sequence: TGTGCCAGCAGCGCTGTCGGTGGGGGAAGCTATGGCTACACCTTC. Its translation: CASSAVGGGSYGYTF.

This clone appeared many times. The chain couples TRBV6-5 to TRBJ1-1; D gene ambiguous. The CDR3 runs to 13 residues. V shed 6 bases and J shed 1 base, with 9 bases lying between them. Germline V gives CDR1 MNHEY, CDR2 SVGAGI. The DNA for the CDR3 is TGTGCCAGCAGCCGGACGGGGAACACTGAAGCTTTCTTT. It yields the protein CASSRTGNTEAFF.

V usage is TRBV29-1 and J usage is TRBJ2-1, with D tentatively TRBD1 or TRBD2 (5 bases each). The CDR3 is 13 residues long. In germline, CDR1 is SQVTM, CDR2 ANQGSEA. Trimming stripped 6 bases from V and 2 bases from J, with 11 bases between. CDR3: CSVYTGPYNEQFF. For the CDR3, the DNA is TGCAGCGTCTACACGGGACCCTACAATGAGCAGTTCTTC.

This sequence joins TRBV3-1 (or the pseudogene TRBV3-2) and TRBJ2-6; D remains unclear. The V and J ends lost 9 bases and 4 bases respectively, with 19 bases between them. Germline V CDR1 and CDR2: LGHDT, YNNKEL (reference sequence). The CDR3 sequence is 16 residues long. CDR3: CASGLTAALGANVLTF. CDR3 nucleotide sequence: TGTGCCAGTGGGTTGACGGCCGCCCTAGGGGCCAACGTCCTGACTTTC.

The V gene is TRBV5-6, the J gene TRBJ1-5; TRBD1 matches at 7 bases. The germline CDR1 and CDR2 sequences are SGHDT and YYEEEE. The CDR3 covers 14 residues. V lost 1 base, J lost 5 bases, and 3 bases stayed unmatched. DNA for the CDR3: TGTGCCAGCAGCTTGTTACAGGGGTATCAGCCCCAGCATTTT. It yields the protein CASSLLQGYQPQHF.

The genes are TRBV5-6 and TRBJ2-4; D is ambiguous. The germline V and J ends were trimmed by 0 bases and 1 base, with 11 bases remaining between them. The CDR3 consists of 16 residues. Germline V gene lookup returns CDR1 SGHDT and CDR2 YYEEEE. The CDR3 DNA follows: TGTGCCAGCAGCTTGGTGTCTGACGTGGCCAAAAACATTCAGTACTTC. The encoded protein is CASSLVSDVAKNIQYF.

This chain uses TRBV9 with TRBJ2-3; TRBD1 is a possible D gene (6 bases). V lost 4 bases and J lost 0, with 18 bases in between. This CDR3 region has 17 residues. CDR1 is SGDLS, CDR2 YYNGEE, per germline. The CDR3 bases are TGTGCCAGCAGCCCGCTACGTGGGGGCTATAGCACAGATACGCAGTATTTT. This codes for CASSPLRGGYSTDTQYF.

This chain connects TRBV7-9 to TRBJ2-3; tentatively, D is TRBD1 or TRBD2 (7 bases each). From germline, CDR1 is SEHNR and CDR2 FQNEAQ (reference sequence). Trimming removed 4 bases from V and 1 base from J, with 15 bases in between. CDR3 size: 16 residues. Written as DNA, the CDR3 is TGTGCCAGCAGCTCGGGGAGGGGGCTTGGCACAGATACGCAGTATTTT. Protein product: CASSSGRGLGTDTQYF.

The chain has TRBV30 and TRBJ2-2; perhaps TRBD2 as D (6 bases). The CDR3 covers 13 residues. V lost 5 bases and J lost 1, with 8 bases in between. In germline, CDR1 is GTSNPN, CDR2 SVGIG (reference sequence). The CDR3 DNA sequence: TGTGCCTGGTCTAGCGAGAACACCGGGGAGCTGTTTTTT. Its translation is CAWSSENTGELFF.

The chain uses TRBV5-1 and TRBJ1-6; D remains unclear. CDR1 and CDR2 (germline): SGHRS, YFSETQ. Trimming removed 4 bases from V and 7 bases from J, with 15 bases in between. The CDR3 consists of 15 residues. The CDR3 loop is CASSLDLAGNSPLHF. CDR3 sequence (DNA): TGCGCCAGCAGCCTGGACCTTGCCGGAAATTCACCCCTCCACTTT.

The V and J genes are TRBV6-6 and TRBJ2-7, with 15 bases fitting TRBD2. The germline V gene has CDR1 MNHNY and CDR2 SVGAGI (reference sequence). This CDR3 is built from 16 residues. V lost 5 bases to trimming and J lost 7 bases; unmatched junction nucleotides: 9. The CDR3 DNA reads as TGTGCCAGCAGTCGACGGACTAGCGGGAGGGCGGGAGAGCAGTACTTC. It codes for CASSRRTSGRAGEQYF.

This chain links TRBV28 with TRBJ2-7; 7 nucleotides agree with TRBD2. Germline V gives CDR1 MDHEN, CDR2 SYDVKM. V lost 9 bases, J lost 1 base, and 6 bases stayed unmatched. This CDR3 spans 13 amino acids. Written as DNA, the CDR3 is TGTGCCAGTTTTGACGGGAGGTCCTACGAGCAGTACTTC. This gives the protein CASFDGRSYEQYF.

The chain joins TRBV14 to TRBJ1-1; D is perhaps TRBD1 (6 bases). Trimming removed 4 bases at V and 1 base at J, with 10 bases between. Per the germline V gene, CDR1 is SGHDN and CDR2 is FVKESK. CDR3 length equals 14 residues. The CDR3 region has the DNA TGTGCCAGCAGCCTGGGGGCTCCGAACACTGAAGCTTTCTTT. Its translation is CASSLGAPNTEAFF. Full variable domain (outside the CDR3, taken from reference TRBV14 and TRBJ1-1): EAGVTQFPSHSVIEKGQTVTLRCDPISGHDNLYWYRRVMGKEIKFLLHFVKESKQDESGMPNNRFLAERTGGTYSTLKVQPAELEDSGVYFCASSLGAPNTEAFFGQGTRLTVV.

The V call is TRBV5-1, the J call TRBJ2-2; 8 bases line up with TRBD1. This CDR3 spans 14 amino acids. Germline V gene sequence: CDR1 SGHRS, CDR2 YFSETQ. The ends lost 4 bases at V and 4 bases at J; junction bases unmatched: 3. The CDR3 loop reads CASSPGQVTGELFF. CDR3 sequence (DNA): TGCGCCAGCAGCCCGGGACAGGTCACCGGGGAGCTGTTTTTT.

The chain uses TRBV5-1 and TRBJ2-7; D possibly corresponds to TRBD1 (6 bases). The CDR3 totals 13 residues. Germline V gene sequence: CDR1 SGHRS, CDR2 YFSETQ. The V end was cut by 0 bases, the J end by 5 bases, with 9 bases between. The CDR3 spells CASSLDRVNEQYF. CDR3 nucleotide sequence: TGCGCCAGCAGCTTGGACAGGGTCAACGAGCAGTACTTC.